The entry below gives a single T cell receptor (beta chain) sequence along with its context. This record comes from a study of blood T cell repertoires in COVID-19. Study overall: In each case, the material was cDNA or gDNA derived from T cells, B-cell-depleted T cells, or PBMCs.

Germline CDR1 and CDR2: LGHNT and FRNRAP. V shed 2 bases and J 7 bases; nucleotides not matched to a gene: 10. The CDR3 has 15 amino acids. Using immunoSEQ multiplex PCR, the repertoire was profiled, and TCRdb retains in-frame clones only, with some absent. The sample has approximately 300,000 clones, around 90% seen once; the top ten hold approximately 4%. The TCR sequence derives from a woman aged 18-29 years with acute COVID-19. Sequenced input: PBMCs or T cells enriched from blood (not recorded which). The genes are TRBV12-5 and TRBJ1-2, with TRBD1 matching 7 bases. The CDR3 coding sequence is TGTGCTAGTGGTTTGCAGACGAGGGGGCACAGTGGCTACACCTTC. This sequence encodes CASGLQTRGHSGYTF. Combining the CDR3 with reference TRBV12-5 and TRBJ1-2 gives the whole variable domain DARVTQTPRHKVTEMGQEVTMRCQPILGHNTVFWYRQTMMQGLELLAYFRNRAPLDDSGMPKDRFSAEMPDATLATLKIQPSEPRDSAVYFCASGLQTRGHSGYTFGSGTRLTVV.